These 16 T cell receptor beta chains were all obtained from the same sample, sequenced in a study of CD8 T cell repertoires and HIV-1 epitope variants. For these TCRs, the target antigens are not known. TCRdb's table, derived via immunoSEQ multiplex PCR, lists solely in-frame clones and lacks some. The sample holds approximately 5,100 clones, about 70% seen once. The sequenced material came from cultured CD8+ T cells derived from PBMCs. The source is a male donor with HIV.

The gene calls are TRBV7-8 and TRBJ2-2; tentative D call: TRBD2 (6 bases). CDR1 is SGHVS, CDR2 FQNEAQ, per germline. V lost 9 bases to trimming and J lost 2 bases, with 13 bases between them. The CDR3 runs 14 residues. The CDR3 DNA reads TGTGCCAGTCGTAGGGACTCCAACACCGGGGAGCTGTTTTTT. It codes for CASRRDSNTGELFF.

This chain joins TRBV4-2 and TRBJ1-3; TRBD1 is a possible D gene (6 bases). CDR1 LGHNA and CDR2 YNFKEQ come from the germline V gene. Between the trimmed V and J ends, which lost 0 bases and 0 bases, there was a span of 12 bases. This CDR3 is built from 17 residues. CDR3 coding DNA: TGTGCCAGCAGCCAAGATACAGGGATGTTCTCTGGAAACACCATATATTTT. Translated: CASSQDTGMFSGNTIYF.

The CDR3 DNA reads TGTGCCAGCAGCCAATTCAAGGGGCTGGGGGATGCTTTCTTT. Protein sequence: CASSQFKGLGDAFF. V and J are TRBV4-2 and TRBJ1-1; maybe TRBD1 (5 bases). Trimming shortened V by 2 bases and J by 11 bases, and 18 bases separated the two germline ends. Per the germline V gene, CDR1 is LGHNA and CDR2 is YNFKEQ. The CDR3 spans 14 residues.

V is TRBV11-3 and J is TRBJ2-1, with 8 bases matching TRBD2. CDR3 length: 14 amino acids. CDR1 and CDR2 from the germline V gene are SGHNT and YENEEA. V was clipped by 1 base and J by 6 bases; unmatched bases: 2. The CDR3 spells CASSLAGGTNEQFF. CDR3 sequence (DNA): TGTGCCAGCAGCTTAGCGGGAGGGACCAATGAGCAGTTCTTC. Full variable domain (outside the CDR3, taken from reference TRBV11-3 and TRBJ2-1): EAGVVQSPRYKIIEKKQPVAFWCNPISGHNTLYWYLQNLGQGPELLIRYENEEAVDDSQLPKDRFSAERLKGVDSTLKIQPAELGDSAVYLCASSLAGGTNEQFFGPGTRLTVL.

CDR3 DNA: TGTGCCAGCAGCTTAGGCGGGGGGCCCAACACCGGGGAGCTGTTTTTT. It is translated as CASSLGGGPNTGELFF. The rearrangement links TRBV13 to TRBJ2-2; D possibly corresponds to TRBD2 (7 bases). CDR3 length: 16 residues. The germline V gene has CDR1 PRHDT and CDR2 FYEKMQ (reference sequence). V was clipped by 0 bases and J by 2 bases, with 10 bases between them.

This clone has just one count. The chain recombines TRBV29-1 with TRBJ2-2; D remains ambiguous. The CDR3 contains 13 residues. V dropped 7 bases and J dropped 7 bases, with 16 bases sitting between them. Germline loops: CDR1 SQVTM, CDR2 ANQGSEA. The CDR3 region is CSAGRTNSGELFF. In DNA form, the CDR3 reads TGCAGCGCCGGACGGACGAATAGCGGGGAGCTGTTTTTT.

This rearrangement joins TRBV11-2 to TRBJ2-5; D is perhaps TRBD1 (6 bases). Germline V gene data show CDR1 as SGHAT and CDR2 as FQNNGV. V was shortened by 1 base and J by 4 bases, with 13 bases between the two germline ends. The CDR3 contains 15 residues. CDR3 loop: CASSLGYETGETQYF. The CDR3 DNA reads TGTGCCAGCAGCTTAGGGTATGAGACAGGAGAGACCCAGTACTTC. Drawing the rest from reference TRBV11-2 and TRBJ2-5, the complete variable domain is EAGVAQSPRYKIIEKRQSVAFWCNPISGHATLYWYQQILGQGPKLLIQFQNNGVVDDSQLPKDRFSAERLKGVDSTLKIQPAKLEDSAVYLCASSLGYETGETQYFGPGTRLLVL.

This clone was seen more than once but under ten times. This chain uses TRBV5-4 with TRBJ2-1; TRBD1 is a possible D gene (6 bases). The CDR3 loop spans 15 amino acids. Between the trimmed V and J ends, which lost 4 bases and 0 bases, there was a span of 11 bases. Germline values: CDR1 SGHNT, CDR2 YYREEE (reference sequence). CDR3: CASSRQESSYNEQFF. In nucleotides, the CDR3 is TGTGCCAGCAGCCGACAGGAGAGCTCCTACAATGAGCAGTTCTTC.

This clone was seen just once. The chain is built from TRBV28 and TRBJ2-1; D ambiguous. The CDR3 sequence is 14 residues long. The V end lost 3 bases, the J end lost 5 bases, and 11 bases lay between the germline ends. Germline V gene lookup returns CDR1 MDHEN and CDR2 SYDVKM. DNA for the CDR3: TGTGCCAGCAGTTTCAGCCTTACCAACAATGAGCAGTTCTTC. Encoded protein: CASSFSLTNNEQFF.

The J gene is TRBJ1-1, the V gene TRBV28; D is uncertain. Germline CDR1 MDHEN, CDR2 SYDVKM. This CDR3 is 15 amino acids long. Trimming removed 1 base at V and 3 bases at J, with 12 bases between. CDR3: CASSLSLGMDTEAFF. The CDR3, as DNA: TGTGCCAGCAGTTTATCCTTGGGGATGGACACTGAAGCTTTCTTT. Based on the CDR3 plus reference TRBV28 and TRBJ1-1, the full variable domain is DVKVTQSSRYLVKRTGEKVFLECVQDMDHENMFWYRQDPGLGLRLIYFSYDVKMKEKGDIPEGYSVSREKKERFSLILESASTNQTSMYLCASSLSLGMDTEAFFGQGTRLTVV.

This chain links TRBV6-1 with TRBJ2-7; D possibly uses TRBD1 or TRBD2 (5 bases each). V was clipped by 7 bases and J by 9 bases, with 19 bases between them. The CDR3 runs 13 residues. The V gene's germline CDR1 is MNHNS and CDR2 SASEGT. This CDR3 reads CASNSGTPNGQYF. CDR3 nucleotides: TGTGCCAGCAATTCCGGGACGCCAAATGGGCAGTACTTC.

This clone was counted between two and nine times. The J gene is TRBJ1-6, the V gene TRBV27, with 8 bases fitting TRBD1. Germline V gene sequence: CDR1 MNHEY, CDR2 SMNVEV (reference sequence). The length of the CDR3 is 16 residues. V trimming: 6 bases; J trimming: 5 bases; junction bases outside the gene matches: 9. The CDR3 here is CASSRTSRGHNSPLHF. CDR3 coding DNA: TGTGCCAGCAGCAGGACTAGCAGGGGGCATAATTCACCCCTCCACTTT.

The rearrangement links TRBV7-8 to TRBJ2-2; the D gene is possibly TRBD1 (5 bases). The CDR3 has 15 amino acids. Germline values: CDR1 SGHVS, CDR2 FQNEAQ. V was pared by 1 base and J by 6 bases, with 12 bases between. In nucleotides, the CDR3 is TGTGCCAGCAGCTTAGGGGTAGGGGTAGCCGGGGAGCTGTTTTTT. It yields the protein CASSLGVGVAGELFF. Supplemented by reference TRBV7-8 and TRBJ2-2, the full variable domain reads GAGVSQSPRYKVAKRGQDVALRCDPISGHVSLFWYQQALGQGPEFLTYFQNEAQLDKSGLPSDRFFAERPEGSVSTLKIQRTQQEDSAVYLCASSLGVGVAGELFFGEGSRLTVL.

The chain couples TRBV7-2 to TRBJ2-3; 7 nucleotides line up with TRBD2. CDR3 length: 14 residues. After removal of 5 bases from V and 6 bases from J, the junction contained 8 bases not matched to a gene. Germline CDR1 reads SGHTA; CDR2 reads FQGNSA. This chain's CDR3 is CASSPGAGYDTQYF. The CDR3 bases are TGTGCCAGCAGCCCCGGAGCGGGATACGATACGCAGTATTTT.

This clone was counted only a few times. The gene calls are TRBV27 and TRBJ2-7; 7 bases are shared with TRBD1. Germline lookup yields CDR1 MNHEY and CDR2 SMNVEV (reference sequence). This CDR3 region has 15 residues. V trimming: 3 bases; J trimming: 4 bases; junction bases outside the gene matches: 9. CDR3 coding DNA: TGTGCCAGCAGTTTGGGGACAGAGCTTGCTTACGAGCAGTACTTC. Translated: CASSLGTELAYEQYF.

The rearrangement uses TRBV28 and TRBJ1-4; 8 bases agree with TRBD1. The CDR3 extends over 15 amino acids. Trimming cost V 6 bases and J 8 bases; bases outside gene matches: 11. Germline V gene data show CDR1 as MDHEN and CDR2 as SYDVKM. The CDR3 spells CASRRTGHVGEKLFF. CDR3 coding DNA: TGTGCCAGCAGGAGGACAGGGCACGTAGGGGAAAAACTGTTTTTT.